Presented here are 20 T cell receptor beta chains from one specimen sequenced in a study of Tregs in tolerant kidney transplant recipients. Sequenced by immunoSEQ multiplex PCR; TCRdb stores in-frame clones only, minus some. The sample shows roughly 250,000 clones, 65% to 85% of them seen only once. The sequenced material came from CD4+ T cells from blood. The receptors were sampled from a human donor in good health.

The chain recombines TRBV6-4 with TRBJ1-5; TRBD1 matches at 9 bases. V shed 4 bases and J 0 bases; nucleotides not matched to a gene: 13. The CDR3 extends over 19 amino acids. Germline V gene lookup returns CDR1 MRHNA and CDR2 SNTAGT. CDR3 in DNA: TGTGCCAGCAGTGGTAGGATCGGGACAGGGAGGTTTAGCAATCAGCCCCAGCATTTT. Translated, it gives CASSGRIGTGRFSNQPQHF.

The V gene is TRBV27, the J gene TRBJ1-1, with D maybe TRBD1 (6 bases). This CDR3 is built from 15 residues. Trimming left V 0 bases short and J 5 bases short, with 13 bases between. CDR1 and CDR2 (germline): MNHEY, SMNVEV (reference sequence). The CDR3 protein is CASSLSRGWGTEAFF. The CDR3 DNA sequence: TGTGCCAGCAGTTTATCAAGGGGGTGGGGTACTGAAGCTTTCTTT.

This clone showed up just a few times. This chain uses TRBV6-5 with TRBJ1-4, with 7 bases matching TRBD1. Germline lookup yields CDR1 MNHEY and CDR2 SVGAGI. V lost 5 bases and J lost 5; bases outside the gene matches: 5. The CDR3 runs 14 residues. CDR3 sequence reads: CASSTGQENEKLFF. CDR3 DNA sequence: TGTGCCAGCAGTACAGGACAGGAGAATGAAAAACTGTTTTTT.

The chain combines TRBV5-1 with TRBJ1-5, with a tentative D call TRBD1 (6 bases). V was shortened by 0 bases and J by 5 bases, with 15 bases between the two germline ends. The CDR3 runs 16 residues. The germline gives CDR1 SGHRS, CDR2 YFSETQ. CDR3 in DNA: TGCGCCAGCAGCTTGGATGGACAGCCGGAGGATCAGCCCCAGCATTTT. This gives the protein CASSLDGQPEDQPQHF.

V usage is TRBV5-1 and J usage is TRBJ2-3; D not resolved. Trimming left V 0 bases short and J 1 base short, with 9 bases between. The CDR3 consists of 15 residues. Germline-derived CDR1 and CDR2 are SGHRS and YFSETQ. The chain's CDR3 is CASSLESTGTDTQYF. In nucleotides, the CDR3 is TGCGCCAGCAGCTTGGAAAGTACAGGCACAGATACGCAGTATTTT.

The CDR3 DNA reads TGCGCCAGCAGCTTCGGTGGCACTGAAGCTTTCTTT. Amino acid sequence: CASSFGGTEAFF. The rearrangement joins TRBV5-1 to TRBJ1-1; D unclear. Germline V gene sequence: CDR1 SGHRS, CDR2 YFSETQ. The CDR3 runs to 12 residues. Trimming removed 2 bases at V and 4 bases at J, with 6 bases between.

This chain connects TRBV7-9 to TRBJ1-2, with D tentatively TRBD1 (6 bases). The CDR3 loop spans 14 amino acids. Trimming shortened V by 5 bases and J by 6 bases, and 16 bases separated the two germline ends. Germline loops: CDR1 SEHNR, CDR2 FQNEAQ (reference sequence). The CDR3 region has the DNA TGTGCCAGCAGCCTTCTTGGCCCAGGGGATGGCTACACCTTC. Amino acid sequence: CASSLLGPGDGYTF.

V gene TRBV5-6 combines with J gene TRBJ1-1; 8 nucleotides agree with TRBD1. The CDR3 extends over 16 amino acids. Germline loops: CDR1 SGHDT, CDR2 YYEEEE. V lost 4 bases to trimming and J lost 5 bases; unmatched junction nucleotides: 13. CDR3 bases: TGTGCCAGCAGCCGACAGGGGACGGGAAGAACTACTGAAGCTTTCTTT. Its translation: CASSRQGTGRTTEAFF.

The gene calls are TRBV9 and TRBJ2-1; D is unclear. This CDR3 is built from 14 residues. CDR1 is SGDLS, CDR2 YYNGEE, per germline. Between the trimmed V and J ends, which lost 4 bases and 3 bases, there was a span of 11 bases. DNA of the CDR3: TGTGCCAGCAGCCCGTCCTGGGACTACAATGAGCAGTTCTTC. The encoded protein is CASSPSWDYNEQFF.

The genes are TRBV7-6 and TRBJ2-5, with 9 nucleotides matching TRBD2. CDR3 length equals 14 residues. Germline V gives CDR1 SGHVS, CDR2 FNYEAQ. Losses at the gene ends were 5 bases for V and 5 bases for J; bases not matched to a gene: 6. The CDR3 coding sequence is TGTGCCAGCAGCACAGGGACTAGCCGGGAGACCCAGTACTTC. It codes for CASSTGTSRETQYF.

The CDR3 nucleotides read TGCGCCAGCAGCTTGGGATTCGGGGGAGGCACTGAAGCTTTCTTT. It yields the protein CASSLGFGGGTEAFF. This chain connects TRBV5-1 to TRBJ1-1; D might be TRBD1 (5 bases). The V end lost 0 bases, the J end lost 4 bases, and 13 bases lay between the germline ends. Germline V gives CDR1 SGHRS, CDR2 YFSETQ. There are 15 residues in the CDR3.

The gene calls are TRBV27 and TRBJ1-1, with D hard to call. V was pared by 7 bases and J by 7 bases, with 16 bases between. CDR1 MNHEY and CDR2 SMNVEV come from the germline V gene (reference sequence). The CDR3 length is 13 residues. In nucleotides, the CDR3 is TGTGCCAGCATGTCTCTACGACGGATTGAAGCTTTCTTT. It specifies CASMSLRRIEAFF.

J is TRBJ1-2 and V is TRBV6-1; D uncertain. CDR3 length: 16 residues. V lost 1 base and J 0 bases, leaving 12 bases between the germline ends. The germline CDR1 and CDR2 sequences are MNHNS and SASEGT. The CDR3 spells CASSEDLTVANYGYTF. The CDR3 DNA follows: TGTGCCAGCAGTGAAGATCTGACCGTAGCTAACTATGGCTACACCTTC.

The chain combines TRBV7-8 with TRBJ1-4; no definite D call. Between the trimmed V and J ends, which lost 0 bases and 8 bases, there was a span of 4 bases. The V gene's germline CDR1 is SGHVS and CDR2 FQNEAQ. The length of the CDR3 is 12 residues. The DNA for the CDR3 is TGTGCCAGCAGCTTAGCCCACGAAAAACTGTTTTTT. Its protein product is CASSLAHEKLFF.

This clone was seen a few times. J is TRBJ2-1 and V is TRBV14, with D uncertain. CDR3 length: 11 amino acids. Trimming cost V 4 bases and J 5 bases, with 3 bases left between them. CDR1 is SGHDN, CDR2 FVKESK, per germline. CDR3 coding DNA: TGTGCCAGCAGCCTACACAATGAGCAGTTCTTC. This translates into CASSLHNEQFF.

This sequence joins TRBV9 and TRBJ2-3, with D possibly matching TRBD2 (5 bases). CDR1 and CDR2 from the germline V gene are SGDLS and YYNGEE. This CDR3 is 12 amino acids long. Trimming took 7 bases from V and 2 from J, leaving 8 bases between them. The CDR3 nucleotides read TGTGCCAGCGGGAGTCCCACAGATACGCAGTATTTT. It translates to CASGSPTDTQYF.

This chain connects TRBV7-2 to TRBJ2-2; possibly TRBD1 for D (5 bases). CDR3 size: 16 residues. Germline V lookup: CDR1 SGHTA, CDR2 FQGNSA. The V gene lost 3 bases and the J gene lost 1 base, with 12 bases spanning the gap. CDR3 coding DNA: TGTGCCAGCAGCTTCCAGGGCGTAGGGAACACCGGGGAGCTGTTTTTT. This sequence encodes CASSFQGVGNTGELFF. The whole variable domain, remainder taken from reference TRBV7-2 and TRBJ2-2, is GAGVSQSPSNKVTEKGKDVELRCDPISGHTALYWYRQSLGQGLEFLIYFQGNSAPDKSGLPSDRFSAERTGGSVSTLTIQRTQQEDSAVYLCASSFQGVGNTGELFFGEGSRLTVL.

V and J are TRBV4-2 and TRBJ2-6; tentative D call: TRBD1 (5 bases). Trimming pared 4 bases from V and 0 bases from J, leaving 7 bases between. In germline, CDR1 is LGHNA, CDR2 YNFKEQ. This CDR3 comprises 15 residues. DNA of the CDR3: TGTGCCAGCAGCCCGGACATCTCTGGGGCCAACGTCCTGACTTTC. Protein sequence: CASSPDISGANVLTF.

The rearrangement links TRBV5-4 to TRBJ2-3, with 8 bases identical to TRBD2. Germline V gene sequence: CDR1 SGHNT, CDR2 YYREEE (reference sequence). The CDR3 spans 14 residues. The V segment lost 2 bases and the J segment 5 bases; nucleotides outside the gene matches: 4. The CDR3 DNA reads TGTGCCAGCAGCTTTCAGCTAGCGGGAGATACGCAGTATTTT. Translated: CASSFQLAGDTQYF.

The V call is TRBV9, the J call TRBJ2-7; tentative D call: TRBD1 (6 bases). Trimming pared 6 bases from V and 6 bases from J, leaving 13 bases between. Germline lookup yields CDR1 SGDLS and CDR2 YYNGEE. There are 12 residues in the CDR3. In nucleotides, the CDR3 is TGTGCCAGCACTGGATCACAGGGCGAGCAGTACTTC. Translation gives CASTGSQGEQYF.